This T cell receptor beta chain comes out of a study of cytomegalovirus exposure and HLA in healthy donors. Study-level information: The 120 validation repertoires matched the approximately 700 first-cohort repertoires in platform, a later analysis reported. Study-wide results and limits: Cytomegalovirus-associated TCR beta chains were listed, numbering more than 150. Confirmation was obtained in vitro that three CMV-associated chains are specific for CMV antigens.

Clones were sequenced by immunoSEQ multiplex PCR, and TCRdb holds only the in-frame ones, with some missing. Here the sample spans 250,000 to 350,000 clones, roughly 88% being singletons. As concerns this clone: Its antigen is as yet unknown.

The CDR3 spans 16 residues. Unmatched junction bases numbered 7, after V lost 4 bases and J lost 0 bases. Germline V gene lookup returns CDR1 SGHRS and CDR2 YFSETQ. Sample: PBMCs. The J gene is TRBJ1-3, the V gene TRBV5-1, with 7 bases matching TRBD1. This TCR was sampled from a woman between 18 and 30 years old in good health and CMV-seronegative. The CDR3 DNA reads TGCGCCAGCAGCCCCGGGACAGTGATCTCTGGAAACACCATATATTTT. Its translation: CASSPGTVISGNTIYF.